Listed below are T cell receptor beta chains from one sample, sequenced in a study of robustness of blood B and T cell sequencing. TCRdb reprocessed the PCR reads with MiXCR, giving one entry per CDR3 protein. The sample carries roughly 2,000 distinct CDR3 sequences, roughly two thirds recorded once. The sample consisted of peripheral blood. All receptors derive from a human donor in good health. Each CDR3 is given without its conserved first and last residue.

V	J	CDR3
TRBV6-4	TRBJ1-1	ASSDRAGKTEAF
TRBV29-1	TRBJ2-1	SVEVPPSGGDEQF
TRBV10-1	TRBJ2-7	ASSSPGQSYEQY
TRBV10-3	TRBJ1-6	AISERGDSAPLH
TRBV29-1	TRBJ2-5	SVDRVGETQY
TRBV30	TRBJ2-7	AWSGQGYEQY
TRBV7-2	TRBJ2-7	ASSLALTGGDSYEQY
TRBV10-3	TRBJ2-1	AIRGNEQF
TRBV5-1	TRBJ1-4	ASSLGPRKANEKLF
TRBV7-9	TRBJ2-3	ASSLDTTRDTKY
TRBV11-3	TRBJ2-1	ASSLVGGQGFNEQF
TRBV11-2	TRBJ2-7	ASSLEVGFGMPYEQY
TRBV5-6	TRBJ2-1	ASSGGGGASNEQF
TRBV29-1	TRBJ2-7	SASYNPSYEQY
TRBV29-1	TRBJ2-3	SGGAAGVPGTQY
TRBV5-5	TRBJ1-2	ASSFSELYGYT
TRBV29-1	TRBJ1-1	SVVPRDRGPGTEAF
TRBV30	TRBJ2-5	ASETSGGGETQY
TRBV5-1	TRBJ1-1	ASRGSLMNTEAF
TRBV6-5	TRBJ2-7	ASSYTVKVGGADEQY
TRBV24-1	TRBJ2-3	ATSDRDPRATDTQY
TRBV29-1	TRBJ1-1	SVGTGLNTEAF
TRBV29-1	TRBJ2-4	SVESLRAYLAKNIQY
TRBV2	TRBJ2-7	ASSAVGQGREQY
TRBV7-6	TRBJ2-5	ASSPGQEKETQY
TRBV28	TRBJ2-7	ASSPGTYYEQY
TRBV5-1	TRBJ2-3	ASSLRGGSLLTDTQY
TRBV5-5	TRBJ1-5	ASSMLDSNQPQH
TRBV5-1	TRBJ1-1	ATKEDSYTEAF
TRBV5-1	TRBJ2-2	ASSVIPSDTGELF
TRBV15	TRBJ1-3	ATSRDQSVVSLSGNTIY
TRBV5-1	TRBJ2-2	ASSLAGTGNTGELF
TRBV5-1	TRBJ1-1	ASSSDSSNTEAF
TRBV15	TRBJ2-3	ATSRGQGAATDTQY
TRBV10-1	TRBJ2-5	ASSETQGQETQY
TRBV7-8	TRBJ2-1	ASSGGQSYNEQF
TRBV5-5	TRBJ1-1	ASSSPTGDTEAF
TRBV19	TRBJ2-6	ASSVSGANVLT
TRBV7-9	TRBJ2-7	ASSAPPGQGSSYEQY
TRBV6-1	TRBJ1-5	ASSAPQLRSNQPQH
TRBV15	TRBJ2-3	ATSRGLGASTDTQY
TRBV2	TRBJ1-5	ASSPLPGTTEH
TRBV11-1	TRBJ2-2	ASSLGKVADTGELF
TRBV20-1	TRBJ2-3	SARVEGGGSSTDTQY
TRBV28	TRBJ2-4	ASIDQTGRRAKNIQY
TRBV2	TRBJ1-1	ASSMTENTEAF
TRBV13	TRBJ1-6	ASRGTGSIYNSPLH
TRBV15	TRBJ1-2	ATSQGDTATYGYT
TRBV7-6	TRBJ2-1	ASSLRRGLWSYNEQF